Listed here are 10 T cell receptor beta chains from one sample, sequenced in a study of T cell repertoires in cytomegalovirus infection (dated 2019 in TCRdb). Sequencing was carried out with an Illumina HiSeq 1500. Clones were called with MiXCR by TCRdb after fastp trimmed the public reads at Q25, and only in-frame beta chains were retained. Every entry covers one CDR3 protein and lists the most common genes and DNA from its rows. The table for this sample lists around 740,000 distinct CDR3 sequences; roughly 35% of them were counted only once. Under 3.5% of the sample belongs to the ten largest clones. Sample: PBMCs. The receptors were sampled from a human donor in good health (CMV status not recorded). Some clones in this sample may be carry-over from other donors' samples.

For this clonotype: The junction departs from germline at one end; a sequencing error may be responsible. V is TRBV19 and J is TRBJ1-2, with D uncertain. The CDR3 loop spans 15 amino acids. Germline V gives CDR1 LNHDA, CDR2 SQIVND (reference sequence). As DNA, the CDR3 is TGTGCCATTAGTCACCCGTGTGCGCGAGTCTATGGCTACACCTTC. Its protein is CAISHPCARVYGYTF.

The V and J genes are TRBV7-9 and TRBJ2-3; the match to TRBD2 covers 7 bases. J was trimmed by 8 bases and V by 5 bases; bases with no gene match: 4. Germline CDR1 reads SEHNR; CDR2 reads FQNEAQ (reference sequence). The CDR3 extends over 12 amino acids. The CDR3 bases are TGTGCCAGCAGCCGTTCGGGGGGTACGCAGTATTTT. Its protein product is CASSRSGGTQYF.

The chain couples TRBV30 to TRBJ1-2; tentative D call: TRBD1 (6 bases). Looked up from germline, CDR1 is GTSNPN and CDR2 is SVGIG (reference sequence). The CDR3 loop spans 9 amino acids. V gave up 8 bases and J gave up 8 bases, with 9 bases separating them. The CDR3 DNA reads as TGTGCCGCCGACAGGGGCTACACCTTC. It yields the protein CAADRGYTF.

The chain joins TRBV28 to TRBJ2-7; maybe TRBD1 (5 bases). The CDR3 length is 14 residues. V was pared by 5 bases and J by 2 bases, with 13 bases between. Per germline, CDR1 MDHEN and CDR2 SYDVKM. Here the CDR3 DNA reads TGTGCCAGCAGTAAATTGGGGCCCCCCTACGAGCAGTACTTC. This codes for CASSKLGPPYEQYF. The whole variable domain, filled in from reference TRBV28 and TRBJ2-7, reads DVKVTQSSRYLVKRTGEKVFLECVQDMDHENMFWYRQDPGLGLRLIYFSYDVKMKEKGDIPEGYSVSREKKERFSLILESASTNQTSMYLCASSKLGPPYEQYFGPGTRLTVT.

This clonotype was counted many times. This chain connects TRBV7-2 to TRBJ2-6; maybe TRBD1 (5 bases). Germline CDR1 reads SGHTA; CDR2 reads FQGNSA. This CDR3 contains 16 residues. Trimming left V 2 bases short and J 2 bases short, with 10 bases between. The CDR3 spells CASSLPLGAGANVLTF. The CDR3 DNA sequence: TGTGCCAGCAGCTTACCCTTAGGGGCTGGGGCCAACGTCCTGACTTTC.

DNA for the CDR3: TGTGCCAGCAAATACAGGGAACTCTCCTACGAGCAGTACTTC. The encoded protein is CASKYRELSYEQYF. The rearrangement uses TRBV27 and TRBJ2-7, with TRBD1 as a possible D gene (6 bases). This CDR3 comprises 14 residues. Germline lookup yields CDR1 MNHEY and CDR2 SMNVEV (reference sequence). V lost 7 bases and J lost 0, with 13 bases in between.

This clonotype showed up many times. The rearrangement joins TRBV7-2 to TRBJ2-7; weak D call: TRBD2 (5 bases). The CDR3 is 14 residues long. V was cut by 3 bases and J by 2 bases, with 11 bases left in between. In germline, CDR1 is SGHTA, CDR2 FQGNSA. The CDR3 is CASSLRTSPYEQYF. Written as DNA, the CDR3 is TGTGCCAGCAGCTTGCGGACTTCCCCCTACGAGCAGTACTTC.

About this clonotype: The conserved closing phenylalanine or tryptophan is absent in this CDR3, likely reflecting a read error. CDR3 residues: CASRPSRDEKLFL. DNA for the CDR3: TGTGCCAGCAGACCATCCAGGGATGAAAAACTGTTTTTG. V usage is TRBV6-6 and J usage is TRBJ1-4, with D possibly being TRBD1 (5 bases). This CDR3 contains 13 residues. Germline lookup yields CDR1 MNHNY and CDR2 SVGAGI (reference sequence). V was pared by 6 bases and J by 6 bases, with 11 bases between.

V gene TRBV29-1 combines with J gene TRBJ2-1; D is unclear. Germline V lookup: CDR1 SQVTM, CDR2 ANQGSEA. This CDR3 contains 11 residues. The V end lost 6 bases, the J end lost 7 bases, and 10 bases lay between the germline ends. Here the CDR3 reads CSVGPANEQFF. CDR3 in DNA: TGCAGCGTCGGGCCGGCGAATGAGCAGTTCTTC.

This chain connects TRBV7-2 to TRBJ2-7; TRBD2 matches 9 bases. In germline, CDR1 is SGHTA, CDR2 FQGNSA. CDR3 length equals 15 residues. After removal of 5 bases from V and 2 bases from J, the junction contained 7 bases not matched to a gene. CDR3 protein: CASSPSGKAAYEQYF. The DNA of the CDR3 is TGTGCCAGCAGCCCTAGCGGGAAGGCGGCCTACGAGCAGTACTTC.